Detailed here is one T cell receptor beta chain. This sample was included in a study of blood T cell repertoires in COVID-19. About the study: The origin of the acute and convalescent COVID-19 samples was the United States, Italy and Spain.

This CDR3 is 14 amino acids long. Per the germline V gene, CDR1 is SGHNT and CDR2 is YYREEE (reference sequence). V was cut by 0 bases and J by 4 bases, with 7 bases left in between. Sequencing was performed with immunoSEQ multiplex PCR; in TCRdb, only in-frame clones are kept and a portion is missing. The sample carries roughly 200,000 clones, roughly 77% recorded once. Sequenced: peripheral blood. The chain is built from TRBV5-4 and TRBJ2-2, with D possibly matching TRBD1 (5 bases). This receptor was identified in a woman aged 40-49 years with COVID-19, enrolled during active disease. CDR3 residues: CASSLADSTGELFF. Here the CDR3 DNA reads TGTGCCAGCAGCTTGGCCGACAGCACCGGGGAGCTGTTTTTT.